The 19 T cell receptor beta chains given below trace back to one sample, sequenced in a study of blood T cell repertoires in COVID-19. Clones were read by immunoSEQ multiplex PCR, and TCRdb kept only the in-frame ones, dropping some. The sample carries a few hundred thousand clones, 86% recorded once. Sequencing was performed on peripheral blood. The origin of the receptors is a woman in her forties or fifties with acute or convalescent COVID-19.

The chain links TRBV6-1 to TRBJ2-7; 11 nucleotides align to TRBD2. CDR1 is MNHNS, CDR2 SASEGT, per germline. The CDR3 has 15 residues. J gave up 2 bases and V 6 bases, and 6 bases lay outside the gene matches. The CDR3 DNA sequence: TGTGCCAGCAGACAGAGACTAGCGGGAACCTACGAGCAGTACTTC. As protein: CASRQRLAGTYEQYF.

This clone has just a few counts. The chain uses TRBV14 and TRBJ2-1; TRBD2 matches 7 bases. This CDR3 contains 13 residues. Germline V CDR1 and CDR2: SGHDN, FVKESK. V was clipped by 1 base and J by 10 bases; unmatched bases: 4. The CDR3 DNA reads TGTGCCAGCAGCCAAGGGCGGGGGTTAGAGCAGTTCTTC. Its translation: CASSQGRGLEQFF.

This chain joins TRBV24-1 and TRBJ1-5, with 7 bases fitting TRBD1. V was clipped by 3 bases and J by 0 bases; unmatched bases: 4. CDR1 is KGHDR and CDR2 is SFDVKD in the germline V gene. CDR3 size: 16 residues. The CDR3 DNA follows: TGTGCCACCAGTGATCCGACAGGGAGTAGCAATCAGCCCCAGCATTTT. It codes for CATSDPTGSSNQPQHF.

To note about this clone: The same CDR3 is also encoded by other DNA sequences in this sample. This chain uses TRBV7-3 with TRBJ2-1; a possible D gene is TRBD2 (5 bases). Germline CDR1 reads SGHTA; CDR2 reads FQGTGA. CDR3 size: 14 residues. Trimming removed 1 base at V and 3 bases at J, with 7 bases between. The CDR3 DNA reads as TGTGCCAGCAGCTTAAGGGCGGGCTACAATGAGCAGTTCTTC. As protein: CASSLRAGYNEQFF. The full variable domain, in which reference TRBV7-3 and TRBJ2-1 provide the parts outside the CDR3, is GAGVSQTPSNKVTEKGKYVELRCDPISGHTALYWYRQSLGQGPEFLIYFQGTGAADDSGLPNDRFFAVRPEGSVSTLKIQRTERGDSAVYLCASSLRAGYNEQFFGPGTRLTVL.

The V and J genes are TRBV6-5 and TRBJ2-3; 8 bases line up with TRBD1. V shed 6 bases and J 3 bases; nucleotides not matched to a gene: 5. This CDR3 is built from 14 residues. Per germline, CDR1 MNHEY and CDR2 SVGAGI. The CDR3 DNA reads as TGTGCCAGCAGCCGACAGGGGAAAACAGATACGCAGTATTTT. It codes for CASSRQGKTDTQYF.

The chain uses TRBV7-3 and TRBJ2-7, with 10 positions matching TRBD2. Germline V gene lookup returns CDR1 SGHTA and CDR2 FQGTGA. The CDR3 consists of 13 residues. J lost 5 bases, V lost 4 bases, and 2 bases had no gene match. CDR3 amino acids: CASSSLAGDEQYF. CDR3 bases: TGTGCCAGCAGCTCTCTAGCGGGAGACGAGCAGTACTTC.

In its sample, this clone was seen a few times. The chain recombines TRBV6-5 with TRBJ2-2, with a possible D match to TRBD1 (5 bases). The V end was cut by 3 bases, the J end by 2 bases, with 13 bases between. Germline V lookup: CDR1 MNHEY, CDR2 SVGAGI. This CDR3 contains 16 residues. CDR3 loop: CASSYGAVHNTGELFF. The CDR3, as DNA: TGTGCCAGCAGTTATGGGGCGGTACACAACACCGGGGAGCTGTTTTTT.

The rearrangement joins TRBV30 to TRBJ2-4, with D perhaps matching TRBD2 (5 bases). Germline lookup yields CDR1 GTSNPN and CDR2 SVGIG (reference sequence). The V end lost 2 bases, the J end lost 0 bases, and 11 bases lay between the germline ends. The CDR3 loop spans 15 amino acids. The CDR3, as DNA: TGTGCCTGGAGTCGGGCAGGACTAGCCAAAAACATTCAGTACTTC. It translates to CAWSRAGLAKNIQYF.

This chain connects TRBV11-1 to TRBJ2-7, with 10 bases fitting TRBD2. The CDR3 is 16 amino acids. Germline CDR1 reads SGHAT; CDR2 reads FQDESV (reference sequence). V lost 1 base to trimming and J lost 2 bases; unmatched junction nucleotides: 5. This CDR3 reads CASSLGSGRAAYEQYF. The DNA for the CDR3 is TGTGCCAGCAGCTTAGGAAGCGGGAGGGCGGCCTACGAGCAGTACTTC.

V is TRBV6-2 or TRBV6-3 and J is TRBJ2-3; D might be TRBD1 (6 bases). Germline values: CDR1 MNHEY, CDR2 SVGEGT. The V gene lost 6 bases and the J gene lost 0 bases, with 13 bases spanning the gap. The CDR3 consists of 15 residues. The CDR3 DNA reads TGTGCCAGCAGCACCGGGACACCTAGCACAGATACGCAGTATTTT. It specifies CASSTGTPSTDTQYF.

The CDR3 nucleotides read TGTGCCAGCAGCGTACCCCTCTCTAGCACAGATACGCAGTATTTT. This encodes CASSVPLSSTDTQYF. This chain joins TRBV9 and TRBJ2-3; D uncertain. V was trimmed by 1 base and J by 0 bases, leaving 9 bases between them. CDR3 length: 15 amino acids. Germline-derived CDR1 and CDR2 are SGDLS and YYNGEE.

This clone was recorded a few times. This sample includes further DNA sequences coding for the same CDR3. The J gene is TRBJ2-7, the V gene TRBV5-1; 9 bases are a match to TRBD1. The ends lost 0 bases at V and 4 bases at J; junction bases unmatched: 2. The CDR3 is 14 residues long. Germline V CDR1 and CDR2: SGHRS, YFSETQ. CDR3 nucleotide sequence: TGCGCCAGCAGCTTGGGACAGGGGGTTTACGAGCAGTACTTC. Its protein is CASSLGQGVYEQYF.

The DNA of the CDR3 is TGTGCCATCAGTGAGTTCGCGGGGGAAACTAGCTTGGGGTTCTTC. This sequence encodes CAISEFAGETSLGFF. This chain links TRBV10-3 with TRBJ2-1; 7 bases agree with TRBD2. The CDR3 is 15 amino acids. Germline values: CDR1 ENHRY, CDR2 SYGVKD. The V segment lost 1 base and the J segment 15 bases; nucleotides outside the gene matches: 15.

The rearrangement links TRBV28 to TRBJ1-2, with D unclear. The germline V gene encodes CDR1 MDHEN and CDR2 SYDVKM. There are 13 residues in the CDR3. Trimming took off 7 bases at V and 2 bases at J, with 11 bases between the two ends. DNA of the CDR3: TGTGCCAGCAACGAGGATTACAACTATGGCTACACCTTC. Protein sequence: CASNEDYNYGYTF.

The chain links TRBV27 to TRBJ2-5; 16 bases are a match to TRBD2. Germline V gives CDR1 MNHEY, CDR2 SMNVEV (reference sequence). The CDR3 runs 18 residues. Trimming at V came to 2 bases and at J to 4 bases, leaving 7 bases not matched to a gene. The chain's CDR3 is CASSLAGTSGRGGETQYF. The CDR3 DNA follows: TGTGCCAGCAGTTTAGCCGGGACTAGCGGGAGGGGGGGAGAGACCCAGTACTTC.

This clone has a single count. The CDR3 bases are TGCGCCAGCAGTTCTACAGGGGGGAACACTGAAGCTTTCTTT. Protein sequence: CASSSTGGNTEAFF. This sequence joins TRBV4-3 and TRBJ1-1; 8 bases are a match to TRBD1. The CDR3 consists of 14 residues. Trimming at V came to 6 bases and at J to 1 base, leaving 4 bases not matched to a gene. Germline V gene data show CDR1 as LGHNA and CDR2 as YSLEER.

The V gene is TRBV28, the J gene TRBJ2-7, with a tentative D call TRBD2 (5 bases). V shed 6 bases and J shed 1 base, with 16 bases lying between them. The CDR3 covers 15 residues. Germline assignment: CDR1 MDHEN and CDR2 SYDVKM. DNA of the CDR3: TGTGCCAGCAGCCAGGTGGCGGGCCTTTCCTACGAGCAGTACTTC. Its protein is CASSQVAGLSYEQYF.

This clone was detected only once. The chain couples TRBV5-6 to TRBJ1-5; D is unclear. Trimming cost V 5 bases and J 3 bases, with 15 bases left between them. Germline lookup yields CDR1 SGHDT and CDR2 YYEEEE. This CDR3 has 15 residues. CDR3 loop: CASSLDSRDNQPQHF. CDR3 nucleotide sequence: TGTGCCAGCAGTCTCGATTCCCGAGACAATCAGCCCCAGCATTTT.

The chain employs TRBV27 and TRBJ2-1, with 13 bases matching TRBD2. Trimming removed 6 bases from V and 9 bases from J; junction bases left unmatched: 8. Germline V gene data show CDR1 as MNHEY and CDR2 as SMNVEV (reference sequence). The CDR3 length is 15 residues. The CDR3 protein is CASSLRLAGGLEQFF. The CDR3 nucleotides read TGTGCCAGCAGCTTACGACTAGCGGGAGGTCTTGAGCAGTTCTTC.